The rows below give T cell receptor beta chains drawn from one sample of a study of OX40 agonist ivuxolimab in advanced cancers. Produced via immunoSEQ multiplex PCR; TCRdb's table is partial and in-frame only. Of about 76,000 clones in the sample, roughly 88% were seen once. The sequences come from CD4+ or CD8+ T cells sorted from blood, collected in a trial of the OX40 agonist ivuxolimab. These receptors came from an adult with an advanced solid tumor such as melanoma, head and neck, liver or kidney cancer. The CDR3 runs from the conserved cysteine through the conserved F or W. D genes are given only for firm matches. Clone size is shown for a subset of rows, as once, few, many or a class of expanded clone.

cdr3_aa: CASSLGRTETDNEQFF
cdr3_nt: TGTGCCAGCAGCTTAGGACGGACAGAGACCGACAATGAGCAGTTCTTC
j_call: TRBJ2-1
d_call: .
v_call: TRBV11-2
clone_size: .

cdr3_aa: CASSVGRLAYNEQFF
cdr3_nt: TGTGCCAGCAGCGTAGGTCGGCTAGCCTACAATGAGCAGTTCTTC
j_call: TRBJ2-1
d_call: .
v_call: TRBV9
clone_size: .

cdr3_aa: CASSVVAGSYEQYF
cdr3_nt: TGTGCCAGCAGCGTAGTAGCGGGATCCTACGAGCAGTACTTC
j_call: TRBJ2-7
d_call: TRBD2
v_call: TRBV9
clone_size: .

cdr3_aa: CASSQDREGRVDTEAFF
cdr3_nt: TGCGCCAGCAGCCAAGATCGAGAGGGGAGAGTCGACACTGAAGCTTTCTTT
j_call: TRBJ1-1
d_call: .
v_call: TRBV4-3
clone_size: .

cdr3_aa: CASSEATGISYNEQFF
cdr3_nt: TGTGCCAGCAGTGAAGCCACCGGAATCTCCTACAATGAGCAGTTCTTC
j_call: TRBJ2-1
d_call: .
v_call: TRBV6-1
clone_size: once

cdr3_aa: CASSALRIPNTGELFF
cdr3_nt: TGTGCCAGCAGCGCACTGAGAATTCCGAACACCGGGGAGCTGTTTTTT
j_call: TRBJ2-2
d_call: .
v_call: TRBV7-3
clone_size: .

cdr3_aa: CASSEVGAEEQYF
cdr3_nt: TGTGCCAGCAGTGAAGTTGGTGCGGAGGAGCAGTACTTC
j_call: TRBJ2-5
d_call: .
v_call: TRBV2
clone_size: .

cdr3_aa: CASSQAGGVNYGYTF
cdr3_nt: TGTGCCAGCAGCCAAGCAGGGGGCGTTAACTATGGCTACACCTTC
j_call: TRBJ1-2
d_call: TRBD1
v_call: TRBV4-2
clone_size: .

cdr3_aa: CASSRGGGGAADTQYF
cdr3_nt: TGTGCCAGCAGCCGGGGTGGGGGGGGAGCCGCAGATACGCAGTATTTT
j_call: TRBJ2-3
d_call: TRBD2
v_call: TRBV5-4
clone_size: .

cdr3_aa: CASSQETAGGLDTQYF
cdr3_nt: TGCGCCAGCAGCCAAGAAACCGCGGGGGGGCTTGATACGCAGTATTTT
j_call: TRBJ2-3
d_call: TRBD2
v_call: TRBV4-1
clone_size: .

cdr3_aa: CASSPRTSASSGANVLTF
cdr3_nt: TGTGCCAGCAGTCCCCGGACTAGCGCGAGCTCTGGGGCCAACGTCCTGACTTTC
j_call: TRBJ2-6
d_call: TRBD2
v_call: TRBV27
clone_size: .

cdr3_aa: CASSPGERGNNEQFF
cdr3_nt: TGTGCCAGCAGCCCCGGGGAGCGGGGGAACAATGAGCAGTTCTTC
j_call: TRBJ2-1
d_call: TRBD2
v_call: TRBV6-5
clone_size: once

cdr3_aa: CASSLRTPSYEQYF
cdr3_nt: TGCGCCAGCAGCCTTAGGACCCCGTCCTACGAGCAGTACTTC
j_call: TRBJ2-7
d_call: .
v_call: TRBV4-1
clone_size: .

cdr3_aa: CASSLAGNTDTQYF
cdr3_nt: TGTGCCAGCAGCTTAGCAGGGAACACAGATACGCAGTATTTT
j_call: TRBJ2-3
d_call: .
v_call: TRBV11-3
clone_size: .

cdr3_aa: CASSLAGTATYEQYF
cdr3_nt: TGTGCCAGCAGCTTAGCCGGGACAGCAACATACGAGCAGTACTTC
j_call: TRBJ2-7
d_call: TRBD1
v_call: TRBV11-2
clone_size: .

cdr3_aa: CASSYGGAGNTIYF
cdr3_nt: TGTGCCAGCAGTTACGGAGGGGCTGGAAACACCATATATTTT
j_call: TRBJ1-3
d_call: .
v_call: TRBV6-5
clone_size: .

cdr3_aa: CASSSSPGTGRTQYF
cdr3_nt: TGTGCCAGCAGCTCTTCACCCGGGACTGGTAGGACCCAGTACTTC
j_call: TRBJ2-5
d_call: .
v_call: TRBV7-8
clone_size: .

cdr3_aa: CASSPQASGPSYEQYF
cdr3_nt: TGTGCCAGTAGCCCACAGGCTAGCGGGCCGTCCTACGAGCAGTACTTC
j_call: TRBJ2-7
d_call: TRBD2
v_call: TRBV19
clone_size: .

cdr3_aa: CASSGIGTPYNEQFF
cdr3_nt: TGTGCCAGCAGTGGCATAGGGACCCCATACAATGAGCAGTTCTTC
j_call: TRBJ2-1
d_call: .
v_call: TRBV2
clone_size: .

cdr3_aa: CASSQVGEGTYGYTF
cdr3_nt: TGTGCCAGCAGCCAAGTAGGTGAAGGGACCTATGGCTACACCTTC
j_call: TRBJ1-2
d_call: .
v_call: TRBV4-2
clone_size: .

cdr3_aa: CASSLVAGEGYEQYF
cdr3_nt: TGTGCCAGCAGCTTAGTAGCGGGAGAGGGGTACGAGCAGTACTTC
j_call: TRBJ2-7
d_call: TRBD2
v_call: TRBV7-2
clone_size: .

cdr3_aa: CASSSTGWTQYF
cdr3_nt: TGTGCCAGCAGCTCGACAGGGTGGACCCAGTACTTC
j_call: TRBJ2-5
d_call: TRBD1
v_call: TRBV7-2
clone_size: .

cdr3_aa: CASSPPVSRGGNEQFF
cdr3_nt: TGTGCCAGCTCACCACCGGTGTCCAGGGGGGGCAATGAGCAGTTCTTC
j_call: TRBJ2-1
d_call: .
v_call: TRBV18
clone_size: few

cdr3_aa: CASAQPSSYEQYF
cdr3_nt: TGTGCCAGCGCCCAGCCGAGCTCCTACGAGCAGTACTTC
j_call: TRBJ2-7
d_call: .
v_call: TRBV5-5
clone_size: .

cdr3_aa: CSVEDVVRGLGTEAFF
cdr3_nt: TGCAGCGTTGAAGATGTCGTCCGGGGGTTGGGCACTGAAGCTTTCTTT
j_call: TRBJ1-1
d_call: .
v_call: TRBV29-1
clone_size: .

cdr3_aa: CASSRDRDSTDTQYF
cdr3_nt: TGTGCCAGCAGCCGGGACAGGGACTCCACAGATACGCAGTATTTT
j_call: TRBJ2-3
d_call: TRBD1
v_call: TRBV7-9
clone_size: .

cdr3_aa: CASSLAGTNGEKLFF
cdr3_nt: TGCGCCAGCAGCTTGGCCGGGACCAATGGGGAAAAACTGTTTTTT
j_call: TRBJ1-4
d_call: .
v_call: TRBV5-1
clone_size: .

cdr3_aa: CASSSEGSYNSPLHF
cdr3_nt: TGTGCCAGCAGTTCCGAGGGCTCCTATAATTCACCCCTCCACTTT
j_call: TRBJ1-6
d_call: .
v_call: TRBV6-5
clone_size: .

cdr3_aa: CASGLVETGPLHF
cdr3_nt: TGTGCTAGTGGTTTGGTAGAAACAGGGCCCCTCCACTTT
j_call: TRBJ1-6
d_call: .
v_call: TRBV12-5
clone_size: .